One TCR beta chain is described in this entry. The CDR3 spans 14 residues. After removal of 1 base from V and 6 bases from J, the junction contained 6 bases not matched to a gene. In germline, CDR1 is SGHNT, CDR2 YYREEE (reference sequence). The data were obtained in a study of blood T cell repertoires in COVID-19. Study in general: Acute-phase and convalescent COVID-19 samples originated in the United States, Italy and Spain. Sample material is recorded as cDNA or gDNA derived from T cells, B-cell-depleted T cells, or PBMCs.

Original data processing: Amplification of reference gene primers provided the estimated nucleated cell counts. Data came from immunoSEQ multiplex PCR; TCRdb stores just in-frame clones and leaves some out. From that table come the V and J calls and clone size; the DNA was used to work out D and trimming. The sample holds about 78,000 clones, around four fifths seen once. This TCR was sampled from a human donor in a cohort sampled during active COVID-19. Sequencing was done on a sample of peripheral blood. This sequence joins TRBV5-4 and TRBJ1-2, with 7 bases matching TRBD1. CDR3 DNA sequence: TGTGCCAGCAGCTTGAACAGGGGAGATGATGGCTACACCTTC. This translates into CASSLNRGDDGYTF.